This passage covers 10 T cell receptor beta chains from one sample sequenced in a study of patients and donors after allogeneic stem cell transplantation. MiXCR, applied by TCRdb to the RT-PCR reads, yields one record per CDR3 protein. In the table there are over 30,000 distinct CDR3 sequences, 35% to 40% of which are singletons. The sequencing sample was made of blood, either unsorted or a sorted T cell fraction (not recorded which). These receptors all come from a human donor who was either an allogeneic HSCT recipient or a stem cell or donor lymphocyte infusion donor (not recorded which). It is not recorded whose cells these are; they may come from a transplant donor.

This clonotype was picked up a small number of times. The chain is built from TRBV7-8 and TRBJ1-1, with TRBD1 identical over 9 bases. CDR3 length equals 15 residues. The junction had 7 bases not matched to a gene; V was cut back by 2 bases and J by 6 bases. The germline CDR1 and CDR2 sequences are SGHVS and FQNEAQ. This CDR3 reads CASSLRTGAFAEAFF. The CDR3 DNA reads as TGTGCCAGCAGCTTACGGACAGGGGCGTTCGCTGAAGCTTTCTTT.

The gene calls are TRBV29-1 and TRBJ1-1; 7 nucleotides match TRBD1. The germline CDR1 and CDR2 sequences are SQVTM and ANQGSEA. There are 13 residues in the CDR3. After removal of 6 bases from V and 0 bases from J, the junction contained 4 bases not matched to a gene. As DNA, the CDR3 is TGCAGCGTAACCGGGACAGTGAACACTGAAGCTTTCTTT. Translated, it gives CSVTGTVNTEAFF.

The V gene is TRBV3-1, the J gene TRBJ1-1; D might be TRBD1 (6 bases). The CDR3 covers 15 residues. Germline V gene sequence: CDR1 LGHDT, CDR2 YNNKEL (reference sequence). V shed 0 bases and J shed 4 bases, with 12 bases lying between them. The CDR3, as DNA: TGTGCCAGCAGCCAAGAGATTTGGGGGGCCACTGAAGCTTTCTTT. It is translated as CASSQEIWGATEAFF.

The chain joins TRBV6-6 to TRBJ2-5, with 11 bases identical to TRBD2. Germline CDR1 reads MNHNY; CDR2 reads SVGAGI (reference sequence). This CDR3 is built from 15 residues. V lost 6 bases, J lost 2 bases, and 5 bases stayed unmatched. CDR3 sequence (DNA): TGTGCCAGCAGACTTACTAGCGGGGGACAAGAGACCCAGTACTTC. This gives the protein CASRLTSGGQETQYF.

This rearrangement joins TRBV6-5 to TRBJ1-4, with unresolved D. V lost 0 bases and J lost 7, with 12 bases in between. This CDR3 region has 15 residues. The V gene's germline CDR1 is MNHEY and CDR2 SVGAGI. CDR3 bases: TGTGCCAGCAGTTACTCGAACGGGGAGGCTGAAAAACTGTTTTTT. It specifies CASSYSNGEAEKLFF.

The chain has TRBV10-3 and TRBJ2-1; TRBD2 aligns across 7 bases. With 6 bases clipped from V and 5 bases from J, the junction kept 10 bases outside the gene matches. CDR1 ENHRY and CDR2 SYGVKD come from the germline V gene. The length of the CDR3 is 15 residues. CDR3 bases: TGTGCCATCAGGACAACTAGCGAGGAGGACAATGAGCAGTTCTTC. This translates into CAIRTTSEEDNEQFF.

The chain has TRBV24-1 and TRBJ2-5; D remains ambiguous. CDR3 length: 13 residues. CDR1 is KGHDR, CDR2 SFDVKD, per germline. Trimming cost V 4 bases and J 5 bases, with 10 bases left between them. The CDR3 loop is CATSEVAAETQYF. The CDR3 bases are TGTGCCACCAGTGAAGTGGCGGCGGAGACCCAGTACTTC.

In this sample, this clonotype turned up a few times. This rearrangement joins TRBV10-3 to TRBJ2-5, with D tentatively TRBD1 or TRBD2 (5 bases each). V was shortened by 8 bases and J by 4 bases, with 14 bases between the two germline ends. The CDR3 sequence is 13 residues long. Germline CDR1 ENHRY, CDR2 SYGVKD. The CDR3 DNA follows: TGTGCCATCGCTGTGGGGGTGGGAGAGACCCAGTACTTC. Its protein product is CAIAVGVGETQYF.

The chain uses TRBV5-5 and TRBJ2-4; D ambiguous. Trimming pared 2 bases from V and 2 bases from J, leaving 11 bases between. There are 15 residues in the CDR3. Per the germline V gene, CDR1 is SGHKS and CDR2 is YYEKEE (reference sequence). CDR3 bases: TGTGCCAGCAGCTTACAGTTCTATCCCAAAAACATTCAGTACTTC. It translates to CASSLQFYPKNIQYF.

CDR3 in DNA: TGCGCCAGCAGCATGACAGGGGGCCCTACCTACGAGCAGTACTTC. It is translated as CASSMTGGPTYEQYF. The chain combines TRBV5-1 with TRBJ2-7, with 10 bases matching TRBD1. The V gene's germline CDR1 is SGHRS and CDR2 YFSETQ. Trimming took 4 bases from V and 2 from J; bases not matched to a gene: 6. This CDR3 spans 15 amino acids.